This T cell receptor beta chain was documented in a study of T cell responses to AZD1222 COVID-19 vaccine (dated by TCRdb to about 2021). With respect to the entire study: Because spike-specific TCR depth and breadth did not differ between the two schedules, AZD1222 recipients who got a second dose at roughly 4 weeks were pooled with those who got a second dose at roughly 12 weeks. A total of about 230 trial participants underwent TCR sequencing, of whom about 210 received two doses of AZD1222 and some 25 received two doses of the MenACWY control vaccine. Trial participants were enrolled into age subgroups of 18-55, 56-69 and 70-plus years, which contained 148, 28 and 57 TCR-sequenced participants, respectively. General findings and caveats noted by the study authors: Vaccine-associated CD4 TCRs spanned the whole spike protein, with dominant responses in regions 160-218 and 743-854. Reportedly, close to half of the unique spike-specific TCRs recognized epitopes lying outside the regions that are mutated in the B.1.351 and B.1.1.7 variants. Spike-specific TCR breadth and depth rose significantly after two AZD1222 doses compared with day 0 and with MenACWY recipients. The 56-69-year group was small, and its depth increase did not reach significance, likely because of low power. Conclusions about previously exposed vaccinees are limited because only a handful of AZD1222 recipients were SARS-CoV-2 seropositive at baseline. Because no day 14 peak-response samples were available, the repertoires could be characterized only after the peak T cell response. Most participants were white British and females outnumbered males, and the authors suggested that clonal diversity may have been underestimated.

From V the trimming removes 3 bases and from J it removes 5 bases, while the gene matches leave 6 bases of the junction unaccounted for. The germline V gene (reference sequence) provides CDR1 GTSNPN and CDR2 SVGIG. From the cysteine through the phenylalanine, the CDR3 covers 14 amino acids. Only the CDR3 portion is preserved as DNA: 42 bases, with reading frame beginning at the first base. The CDR3 regions of human TCRbeta chains were analyzed by immunosequencing. For the original study's pipeline: Repertoire TCRs were checked for matches against a reference library of SARS-CoV-2-specific TCRs that had been generated using the MIRA antigen-specificity platform. Breadth was defined as the fraction of unique TCRs that were SARS-CoV-2-associated. Depth was defined as the fraction of total T cells that were SARS-CoV-2-associated. Each spike-specific TCR was assigned to its reactive spike region and to a CD4 or CD8 class using the MIRA data. Log10-transformed breadth and depth values were compared by one-way ANOVA with Sidak's multiple comparisons tests. Sourced from immuneACCESS, this table was stored by TCRdb with only in-frame sequences that have V and J called. A share of the clones is absent; for the studies checked, an unresolved V gene accounts for under half, and the remainder has no known explanation. V and J calls and clone size are those listed in that table; D and trimming were worked out from the DNA. The table for this sample lists fewer than 150,000 clones; 88% of them were counted only once. The ten largest clones capture less than 6% of the sample.

The time point label, as the study defines it: baseline before first vaccination. Vaccinee samples came from UK trials COV001 and COV002, including a single-blind randomized controlled phase 2/3 trial of AZD1222 (ChAdOx1 nCoV-19) in healthy adults. For TCRbeta chain sequencing, PBMC samples from trial participants were taken at day 0 and at day 28 after the second dose. As regards this clone: Which antigen it targets is not known. Base-call qualities are not available, and no considerably larger clone is one nucleotide away.

The receptor was isolated from an adult in good health. This specimen consisted of peripheral blood, obtained on day 0 of AZD1222 vaccination. The chain couples TRBV30 to TRBJ1-2, and TRBD1 aligns with 10 junction nucleotides. Here is the DNA: TGTGCCTGGAGGACCGACAGGGGGCGTTATGGCTACACCTTC. Protein translation: CAWRTDRGRYGYTF.